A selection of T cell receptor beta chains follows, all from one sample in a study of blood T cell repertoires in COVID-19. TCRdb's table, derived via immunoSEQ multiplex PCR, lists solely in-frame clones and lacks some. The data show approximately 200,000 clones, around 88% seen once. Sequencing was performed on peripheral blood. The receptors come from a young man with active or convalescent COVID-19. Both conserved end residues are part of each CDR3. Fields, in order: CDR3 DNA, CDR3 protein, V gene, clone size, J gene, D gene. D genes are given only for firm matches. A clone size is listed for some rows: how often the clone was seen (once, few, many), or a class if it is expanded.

CDR3nt: TGCAGCGTTGGAGGGACTTCCTACGAGCAGTACTTC; CDR3aa: CSVGGTSYEQYF; v_gene: TRBV29-1; abundance: .; j_gene: TRBJ2-7; d_gene: .
CDR3nt: TGTGCCAGCAGACGCAACAGGCCTACTAACTATGGCTACACCTTC; CDR3aa: CASRRNRPTNYGYTF; v_gene: TRBV28; abundance: .; j_gene: TRBJ1-2; d_gene: .
CDR3nt: TGTGCCAGCAGCCCTCGGGGACAGGGGAATAATTCACCCCTCCACTTT; CDR3aa: CASSPRGQGNNSPLHF; v_gene: TRBV7-9; abundance: .; j_gene: TRBJ1-6; d_gene: TRBD1
CDR3nt: TGTGCCAGCGATCCTATTTACGAGCAGTACTTC; CDR3aa: CASDPIYEQYF; v_gene: TRBV6-4; abundance: .; j_gene: TRBJ2-7; d_gene: .
CDR3nt: TGTGCCAGCAGCCCGTGGACTAGCGGGACTTACAATGAGCAGTTCTTC; CDR3aa: CASSPWTSGTYNEQFF; v_gene: TRBV3-1/TRBV3-2; abundance: .; j_gene: TRBJ2-1; d_gene: TRBD2
CDR3nt: TGTGCCAGCAGCCCCAGGGGACCCTACAATGAGCAGTTCTTC; CDR3aa: CASSPRGPYNEQFF; v_gene: TRBV6-2/TRBV6-3; abundance: .; j_gene: TRBJ2-1; d_gene: .
CDR3nt: TGTGCCAGTAGTTCCGGGACAGGGGACCTCGAGCAGTACTTC; CDR3aa: CASSSGTGDLEQYF; v_gene: TRBV19; abundance: .; j_gene: TRBJ2-7; d_gene: TRBD1
CDR3nt: TGTGCCAGCAGCCCGAGGGGGCCCACAGATACGCAGTATTTT; CDR3aa: CASSPRGPTDTQYF; v_gene: TRBV7-3; abundance: .; j_gene: TRBJ2-3; d_gene: TRBD1
CDR3nt: TGTGCCAGCAGTTACTCGATAGGCTTGCGGAGGGCGGACTACACCTTC; CDR3aa: CASSYSIGLRRADYTF; v_gene: TRBV6-5; abundance: .; j_gene: TRBJ1-2; d_gene: .
CDR3nt: TGTGCCAGCAGTGAAATACAGACAGGGCGAGGGGACTATGGCTACACCTTC; CDR3aa: CASSEIQTGRGDYGYTF; v_gene: TRBV2; abundance: .; j_gene: TRBJ1-2; d_gene: TRBD1
CDR3nt: TGTGCCAGCAGTGAAGAAGGGAGCTCCTACAATGAGCAGTTCTTC; CDR3aa: CASSEEGSSYNEQFF; v_gene: TRBV6-1; abundance: once; j_gene: TRBJ2-1; d_gene: .
CDR3nt: TGTGCCAGCAAGAGCGCCGTTAGCAATCAGCCCCAGCATTTT; CDR3aa: CASKSAVSNQPQHF; v_gene: TRBV27; abundance: once; j_gene: TRBJ1-5; d_gene: .
CDR3nt: TGTGCCAGCAGTTACTCGGGACTAGCGGGAGGAGAGACCCAGTACTTC; CDR3aa: CASSYSGLAGGETQYF; v_gene: TRBV6-5; abundance: .; j_gene: TRBJ2-5; d_gene: TRBD2
CDR3nt: TGTGCCTGGAGTGTCCTGGATACGCAGTATTTT; CDR3aa: CAWSVLDTQYF; v_gene: TRBV30; abundance: .; j_gene: TRBJ2-3; d_gene: .
CDR3nt: TGTGCCAGCAGCTTGAAACTGGAGACCCAGTACTTC; CDR3aa: CASSLKLETQYF; v_gene: TRBV5-4; abundance: .; j_gene: TRBJ2-5; d_gene: .
CDR3nt: TGTGCCAGCAGCCCCCCGGGACAGGGATCCAATGAGCAGTTCTTC; CDR3aa: CASSPPGQGSNEQFF; v_gene: TRBV11-2; abundance: .; j_gene: TRBJ2-1; d_gene: TRBD1